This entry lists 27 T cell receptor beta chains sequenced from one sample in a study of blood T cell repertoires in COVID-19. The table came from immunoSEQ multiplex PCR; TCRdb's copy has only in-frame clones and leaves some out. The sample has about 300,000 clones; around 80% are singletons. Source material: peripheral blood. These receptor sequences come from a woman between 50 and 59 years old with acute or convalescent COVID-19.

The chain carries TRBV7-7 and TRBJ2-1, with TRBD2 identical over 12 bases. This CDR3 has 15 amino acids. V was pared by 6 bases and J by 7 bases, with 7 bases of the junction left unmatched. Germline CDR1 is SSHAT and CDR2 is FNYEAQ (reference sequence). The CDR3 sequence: CASSATSGSGNEQFF. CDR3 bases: TGTGCCAGCAGTGCGACTAGCGGGAGTGGGAATGAGCAGTTCTTC.

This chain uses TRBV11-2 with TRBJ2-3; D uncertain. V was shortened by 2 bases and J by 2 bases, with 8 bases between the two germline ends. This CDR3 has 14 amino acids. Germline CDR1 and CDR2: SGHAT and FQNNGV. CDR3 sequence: CASSLISHTDTQYF. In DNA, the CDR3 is TGTGCCAGCAGCTTAATTTCCCACACAGATACGCAGTATTTT.

The CDR3 bases are TGCGCCAGCGGCGACGACAGGGCTCGCCCTGAAGCTTTCTTT. The encoded protein is CASGDDRARPEAFF. This rearrangement joins TRBV10-1 to TRBJ1-1; 7 bases are a match to TRBD1. With V trimmed by 8 bases and J by 6 bases, 12 bases remained unmatched. The germline V gene has CDR1 WNHNN and CDR2 SYGVQD (reference sequence). This CDR3 is built from 14 residues.

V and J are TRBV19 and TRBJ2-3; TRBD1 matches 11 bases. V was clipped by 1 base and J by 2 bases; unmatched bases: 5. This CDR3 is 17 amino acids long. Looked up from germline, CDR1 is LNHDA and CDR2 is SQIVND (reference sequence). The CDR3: CASSIVGTGGNTDTQYF. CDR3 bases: TGTGCCAGTAGTATAGTAGGGACAGGGGGTAACACAGATACGCAGTATTTT.

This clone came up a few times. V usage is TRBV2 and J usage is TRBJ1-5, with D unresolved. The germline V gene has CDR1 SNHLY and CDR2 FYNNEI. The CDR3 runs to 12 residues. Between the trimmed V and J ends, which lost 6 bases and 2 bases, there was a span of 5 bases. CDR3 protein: CASRGGNQPQHF. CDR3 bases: TGTGCCAGCAGAGGAGGCAATCAGCCCCAGCATTTT.

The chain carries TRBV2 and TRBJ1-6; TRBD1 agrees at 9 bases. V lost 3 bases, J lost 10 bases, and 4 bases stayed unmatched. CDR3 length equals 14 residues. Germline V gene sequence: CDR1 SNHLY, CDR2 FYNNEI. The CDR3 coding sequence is TGTGCCAGCAGTGAGGACAGGGGACGATCACCCCTCCACTTT. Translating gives CASSEDRGRSPLHF.

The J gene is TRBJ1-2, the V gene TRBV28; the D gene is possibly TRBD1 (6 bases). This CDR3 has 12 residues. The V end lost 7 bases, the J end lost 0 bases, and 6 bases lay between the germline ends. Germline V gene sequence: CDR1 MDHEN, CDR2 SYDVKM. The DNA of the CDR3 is TGTGCCAGCAAGGGGGCTAACTATGGCTACACCTTC. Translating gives CASKGANYGYTF.

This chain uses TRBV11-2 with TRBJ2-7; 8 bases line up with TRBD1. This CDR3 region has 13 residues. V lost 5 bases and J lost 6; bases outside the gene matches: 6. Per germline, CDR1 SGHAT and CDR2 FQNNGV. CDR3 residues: CASSLTGAGEQYF. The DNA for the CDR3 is TGTGCCAGCAGCCTGACAGGGGCCGGCGAGCAGTACTTC. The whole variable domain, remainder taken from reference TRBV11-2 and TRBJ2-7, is EAGVAQSPRYKIIEKRQSVAFWCNPISGHATLYWYQQILGQGPKLLIQFQNNGVVDDSQLPKDRFSAERLKGVDSTLKIQPAKLEDSAVYLCASSLTGAGEQYFGPGTRLTVT.

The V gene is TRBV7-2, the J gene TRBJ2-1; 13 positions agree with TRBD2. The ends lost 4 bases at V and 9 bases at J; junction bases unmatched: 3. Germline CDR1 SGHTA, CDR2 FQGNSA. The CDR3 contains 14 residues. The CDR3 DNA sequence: TGTGCCAGCAGCTCCGGACTAGCGGGAGCTGAGCAGTTCTTC. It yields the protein CASSSGLAGAEQFF.

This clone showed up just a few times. The CDR3 DNA reads TGCGCCAGCAGCGGGGACAGTAATGAAAAACTGTTTTTT. Encoded protein: CASSGDSNEKLFF. The rearrangement uses TRBV5-1 and TRBJ1-4, with TRBD1 matching over 7 bases. J gave up 4 bases and V 4 bases, and 1 base lay outside the gene matches. The CDR3 runs 13 residues. The germline V gene has CDR1 SGHRS and CDR2 YFSETQ.

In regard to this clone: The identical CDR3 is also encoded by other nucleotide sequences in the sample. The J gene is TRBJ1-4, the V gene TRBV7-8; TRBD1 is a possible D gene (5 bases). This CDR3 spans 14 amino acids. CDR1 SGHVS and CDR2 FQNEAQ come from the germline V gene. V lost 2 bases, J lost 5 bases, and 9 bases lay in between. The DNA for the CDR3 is TGTGCCAGCAGCTTAAGGGGTCCCAATGAAAAACTGTTTTTT. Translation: CASSLRGPNEKLFF. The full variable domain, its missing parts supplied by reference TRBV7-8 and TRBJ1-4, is GAGVSQSPRYKVAKRGQDVALRCDPISGHVSLFWYQQALGQGPEFLTYFQNEAQLDKSGLPSDRFFAERPEGSVSTLKIQRTQQEDSAVYLCASSLRGPNEKLFFGSGTQLSVL.

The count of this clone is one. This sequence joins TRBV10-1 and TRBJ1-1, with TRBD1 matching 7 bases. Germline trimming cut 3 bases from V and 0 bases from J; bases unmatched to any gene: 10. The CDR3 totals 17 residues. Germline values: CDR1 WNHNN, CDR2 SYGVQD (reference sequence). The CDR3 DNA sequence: TGCGCCAGCAGTGATTACAGGGGCGGCAAGATGAACACTGAAGCTTTCTTT. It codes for CASSDYRGGKMNTEAFF.

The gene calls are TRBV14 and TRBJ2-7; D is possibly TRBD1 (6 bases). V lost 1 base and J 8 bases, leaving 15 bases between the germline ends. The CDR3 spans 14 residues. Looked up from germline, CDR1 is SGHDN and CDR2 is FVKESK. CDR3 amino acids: CASSQVPSQGKQYF. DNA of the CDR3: TGTGCCAGCAGCCAAGTTCCCTCGCAGGGGAAGCAGTACTTC.

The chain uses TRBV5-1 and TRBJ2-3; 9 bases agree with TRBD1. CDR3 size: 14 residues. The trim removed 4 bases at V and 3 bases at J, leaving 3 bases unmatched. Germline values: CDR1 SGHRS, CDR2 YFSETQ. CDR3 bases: TGCGCCAGCAGCCACGACAGGGGGACAGATACGCAGTATTTT. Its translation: CASSHDRGTDTQYF.

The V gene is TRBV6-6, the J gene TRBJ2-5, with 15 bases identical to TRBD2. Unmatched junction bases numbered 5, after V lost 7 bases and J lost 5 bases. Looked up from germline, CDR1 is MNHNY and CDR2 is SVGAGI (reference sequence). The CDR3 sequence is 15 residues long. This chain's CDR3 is CASTGLAGGWETQYF. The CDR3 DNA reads TGTGCCAGCACGGGACTAGCGGGAGGTTGGGAGACCCAGTACTTC.

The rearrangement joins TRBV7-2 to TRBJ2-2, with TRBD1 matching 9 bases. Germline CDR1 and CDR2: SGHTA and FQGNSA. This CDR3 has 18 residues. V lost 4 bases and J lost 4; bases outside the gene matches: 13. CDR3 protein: CASSSPPGQGFSTGELFF. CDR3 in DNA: TGTGCCAGCAGCTCTCCTCCGGGACAGGGATTTAGCACCGGGGAGCTGTTTTTT.

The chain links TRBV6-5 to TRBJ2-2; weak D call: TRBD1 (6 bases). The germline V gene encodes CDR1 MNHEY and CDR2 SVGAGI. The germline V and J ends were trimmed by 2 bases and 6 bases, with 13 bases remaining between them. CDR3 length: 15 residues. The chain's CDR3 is CASSYQSGVAGELFF. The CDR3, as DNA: TGTGCCAGCAGTTACCAGTCAGGGGTCGCCGGGGAGCTGTTTTTT.

The CDR3 region is CAWSGQGETEAFF. The CDR3 region has the DNA TGTGCCTGGAGTGGACAGGGAGAGACTGAAGCTTTCTTT. The chain has TRBV30 and TRBJ1-1, with 7 bases fitting TRBD1. Losses at the gene ends were 1 base for V and 5 bases for J; bases not matched to a gene: 4. The CDR3 covers 13 residues. CDR1 GTSNPN and CDR2 SVGIG come from the germline V gene (reference sequence).

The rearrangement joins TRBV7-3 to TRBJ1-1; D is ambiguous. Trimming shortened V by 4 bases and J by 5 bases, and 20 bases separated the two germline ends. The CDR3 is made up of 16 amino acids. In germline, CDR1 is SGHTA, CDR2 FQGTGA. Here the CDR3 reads CASSSSHAAPGTEAFF. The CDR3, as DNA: TGTGCCAGCAGCTCCTCTCACGCGGCCCCGGGAACTGAAGCTTTCTTT.

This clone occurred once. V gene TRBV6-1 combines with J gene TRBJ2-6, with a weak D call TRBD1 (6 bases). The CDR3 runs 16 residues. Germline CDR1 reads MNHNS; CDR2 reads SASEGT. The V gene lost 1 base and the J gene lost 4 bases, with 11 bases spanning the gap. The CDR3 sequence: CASSEVAGAGANVLTF. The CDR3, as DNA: TGTGCCAGCAGTGAAGTAGCAGGGGCCGGGGCCAACGTCCTGACTTTC.

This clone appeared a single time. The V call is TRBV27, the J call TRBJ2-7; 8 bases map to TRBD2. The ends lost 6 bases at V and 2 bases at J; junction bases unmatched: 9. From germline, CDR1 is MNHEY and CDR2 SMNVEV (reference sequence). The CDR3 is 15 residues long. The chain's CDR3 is CASSPGGGRPYEQYV. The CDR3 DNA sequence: TGTGCCAGCAGCCCCGGGGGGGGGAGACCCTACGAGCAGTACGTC.

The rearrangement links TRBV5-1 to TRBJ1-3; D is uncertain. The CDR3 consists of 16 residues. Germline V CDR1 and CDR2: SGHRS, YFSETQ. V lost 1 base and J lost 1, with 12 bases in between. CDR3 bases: TGCGCCAGCAGCTTGAGTGTATCGGGGTCTGGAAACACCATATATTTT. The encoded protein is CASSLSVSGSGNTIYF.

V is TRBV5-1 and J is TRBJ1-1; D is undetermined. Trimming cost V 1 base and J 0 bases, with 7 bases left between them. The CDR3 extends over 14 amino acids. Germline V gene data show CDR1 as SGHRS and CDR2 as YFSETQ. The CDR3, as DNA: TGCGCCAGCAGCTTGTCCCTCTTGAACACTGAAGCTTTCTTT. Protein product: CASSLSLLNTEAFF. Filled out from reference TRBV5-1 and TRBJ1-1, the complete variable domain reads KAGVTQTPRYLIKTRGQQVTLSCSPISGHRSVSWYQQTPGQGLQFLFEYFSETQRNKGNFPGRFSGRQFSNSRSEMNVSTLELGDSALYLCASSLSLLNTEAFFGQGTRLTVV.

The CDR3 region is CATSTRAEGGYTF. CDR3 coding DNA: TGTGCCACCAGCACTCGGGCAGAGGGCGGCTACACCTTC. The V and J genes are TRBV15 and TRBJ1-2; no firm D call. V gave up 4 bases and J gave up 8 bases, with 14 bases separating them. This CDR3 spans 13 amino acids. Germline CDR1 reads LNHNV; CDR2 reads YYDKDF (reference sequence).

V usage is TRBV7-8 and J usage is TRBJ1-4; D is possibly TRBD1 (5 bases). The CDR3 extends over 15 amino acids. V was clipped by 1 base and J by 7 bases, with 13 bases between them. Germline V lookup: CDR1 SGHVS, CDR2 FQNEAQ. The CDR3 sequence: CASSLVPLRGEKLFF. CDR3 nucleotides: TGTGCCAGCAGCTTAGTCCCTCTAAGGGGTGAAAAACTGTTTTTT.

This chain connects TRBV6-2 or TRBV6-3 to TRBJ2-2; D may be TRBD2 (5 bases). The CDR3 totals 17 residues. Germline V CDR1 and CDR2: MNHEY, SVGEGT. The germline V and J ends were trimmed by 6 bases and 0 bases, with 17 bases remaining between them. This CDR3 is CASSLILAAPNTGELFF. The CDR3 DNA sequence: TGTGCCAGCAGCCTAATCCTAGCCGCACCGAACACCGGGGAGCTGTTTTTT.

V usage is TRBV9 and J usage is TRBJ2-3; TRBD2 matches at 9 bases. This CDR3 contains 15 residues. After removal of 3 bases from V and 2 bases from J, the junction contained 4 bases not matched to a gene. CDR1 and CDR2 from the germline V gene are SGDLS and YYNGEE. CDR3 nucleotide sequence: TGTGCCAGCAGCGCCCGACTAGCGGTCACAGATACGCAGTATTTT. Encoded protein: CASSARLAVTDTQYF.